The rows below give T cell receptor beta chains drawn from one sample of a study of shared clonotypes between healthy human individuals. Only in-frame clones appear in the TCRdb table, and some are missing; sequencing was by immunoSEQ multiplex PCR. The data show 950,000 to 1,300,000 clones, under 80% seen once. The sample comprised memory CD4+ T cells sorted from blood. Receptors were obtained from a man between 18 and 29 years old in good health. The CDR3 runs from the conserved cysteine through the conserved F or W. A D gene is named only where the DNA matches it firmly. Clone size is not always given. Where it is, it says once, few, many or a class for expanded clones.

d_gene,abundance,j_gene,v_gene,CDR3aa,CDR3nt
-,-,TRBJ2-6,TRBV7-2,CASSSGSGANVLTF,TGTGCCAGCAGCTCAGGCTCTGGGGCCAACGTCCTGACTTTC
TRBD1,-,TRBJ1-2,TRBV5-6,CASSFGQVYGYTF,TGTGCCAGCAGCTTCGGACAGGTCTATGGCTACACCTTC
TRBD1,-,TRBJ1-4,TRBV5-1,CASSFSRDRGNEKLFF,TGCGCCAGCAGCTTTAGCCGGGACAGGGGTAATGAAAAACTGTTTTTT
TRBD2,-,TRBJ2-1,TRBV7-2,CASSFSSGITKANEQFF,TGTGCCAGCAGCTTCTCTAGCGGGATAACTAAAGCAAATGAGCAGTTCTTC
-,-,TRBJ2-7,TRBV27,CASSLSEGYEQYF,TGTGCCAGCAGTTTAAGTGAGGGCTACGAGCAGTACTTC
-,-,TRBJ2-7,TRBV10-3,CASSDGPGDTYEQYF,TGTGCCAGCAGTGATGGGCCGGGAGACACCTACGAGCAGTACTTC
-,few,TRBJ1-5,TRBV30,CAWSLGWGYSNQPQHF,TGTGCCTGGAGTTTAGGTTGGGGGTATAGCAATCAGCCCCAGCATTTT
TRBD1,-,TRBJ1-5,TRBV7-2,CASSTGTGNSQPQHF,TGTGCCAGCAGCACCGGGACAGGGAATAGTCAGCCCCAGCATTTT
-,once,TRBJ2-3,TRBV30,CAWSFGDTQYF,TGTGCCTGGAGTTTCGGGGATACGCAGTATTTT
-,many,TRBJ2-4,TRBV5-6,CASSRAGAKNIQYF,TGTGCCAGCAGCCGGGCGGGGGCCAAAAACATTCAGTACTTC
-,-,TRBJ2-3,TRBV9,CASSANSLADTQYF,TGTGCCAGCAGCGCTAATTCGTTGGCGGATACGCAGTATTTT
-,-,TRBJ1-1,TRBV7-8,CASRNRAPNTEAFF,TGTGCCAGCAGAAACCGGGCCCCGAACACTGAAGCTTTCTTT
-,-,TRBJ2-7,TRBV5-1,CASRPGTGGSYEQYF,TGCGCCAGCAGACCCGGGACCGGGGGTTCCTACGAGCAGTACTTC
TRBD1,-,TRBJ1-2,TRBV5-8,CASSLGLTGGIYGYTF,TGTGCCAGCAGCTTAGGTCTTACAGGGGGTATCTATGGCTACACCTTC
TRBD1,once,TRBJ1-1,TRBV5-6,CASSLGPGGQTEAFF,TGTGCCAGCAGCTTGGGGCCAGGGGGACAGACTGAAGCTTTCTTT
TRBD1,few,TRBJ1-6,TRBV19,CASSPRDRGIKSPLHF,TGTGCCAGTAGCCCCCGGGACAGGGGGATCAAGTCACCCCTCCACTTT
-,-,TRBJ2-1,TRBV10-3,CGIRGTNNEQFF,TGTGGCATAAGGGGGACAAACAATGAGCAGTTCTTC
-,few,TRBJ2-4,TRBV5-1,CASSEGSLKNIQYF,TGCGCCAGCAGCGAAGGATCACTCAAAAACATTCAGTACTTC
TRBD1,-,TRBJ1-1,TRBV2,CASSRQGMNTEAFF,TGTGCCAGCAGCCGACAGGGTATGAACACTGAAGCTTTCTTT
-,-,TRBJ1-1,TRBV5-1,CASSLQGAGNTEAFF,TGCGCCAGCAGCTTGCAGGGCGCGGGAAACACTGAAGCTTTCTTT
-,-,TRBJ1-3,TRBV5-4,CASSLTVGSSGNTIYF,TGTGCCAGCAGCCTCACCGTAGGGTCCTCTGGAAACACCATATATTTT
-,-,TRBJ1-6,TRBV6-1,CASSETIGGSPLHF,TGTGCCAGCAGCGAGACAATCGGGGGATCACCCCTCCACTTT
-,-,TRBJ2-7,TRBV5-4,CASSLGQGTKQYF,TGTGCCAGCAGCTTGGGGCAGGGTACCAAGCAGTACTTC
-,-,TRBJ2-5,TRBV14,CASSPLRGAQETQYF,TGTGCCAGCAGCCCGCTGAGGGGGGCCCAAGAGACCCAGTACTTC
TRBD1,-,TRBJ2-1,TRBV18,CASSPLTGYNEQFF,TGTGCCAGCTCACCCCTGACAGGGTACAATGAGCAGTTCTTC
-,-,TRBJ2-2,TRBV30,CAWAGLKNTGELFF,TGTGCCTGGGCGGGACTTAAGAACACCGGGGAGCTGTTTTTT
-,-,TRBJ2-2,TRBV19,CASSIRGVGELFF,TGTGCCAGTAGTATCCGAGGCGTGGGGGAGCTGTTTTTT
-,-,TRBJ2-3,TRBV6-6,CASSYSGARTDTQYF,TGTGCCAGCAGTTATTCGGGGGCGCGCACAGATACGCAGTATTTT
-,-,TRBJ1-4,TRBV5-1,CASSLAGEKLFF,TGCGCCAGCAGCTTGGCCGGGGAAAAACTGTTTTTT
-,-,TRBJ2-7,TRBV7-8,CASSPTNSYEQYF,TGTGCCAGCAGCCCAACAAACAGCTACGAGCAGTACTTC
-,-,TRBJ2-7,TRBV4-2,CASSLRDEQYF,TGTGCCAGCAGCTTACGGGACGAGCAGTACTTC
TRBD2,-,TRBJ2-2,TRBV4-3,CASSQMGGLRELFF,TGCGCCAGCAGCCAGATGGGAGGGTTGCGGGAGCTGTTTTTT
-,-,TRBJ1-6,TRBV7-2,CASSLRTDNSPLHF,TGTGCCAGCAGCCTCCGGACAGATAATTCACCCCTCCACTTT
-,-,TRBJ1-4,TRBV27,CASSKLNEKLFF,TGTGCCAGCAGCAAGCTTAATGAAAAACTGTTTTTT
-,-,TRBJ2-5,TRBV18,CASSPGLGRETQYF,TGTGCCAGCTCACCAGGTTTGGGACGAGAGACCCAGTACTTC
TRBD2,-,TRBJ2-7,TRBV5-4,CASSHSSGGDYEQYF,TGTGCCAGCAGCCATTCTAGCGGGGGGGACTACGAGCAGTACTTC
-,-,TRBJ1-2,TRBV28,CASSPQGFDGYTF,TGTGCCAGCAGTCCGCAGGGTTTTGATGGCTACACCTTC
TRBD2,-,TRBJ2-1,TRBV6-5,CASSYRPTSWEQFF,TGTGCCAGCAGTTACCGACCGACTAGCTGGGAGCAGTTCTTC
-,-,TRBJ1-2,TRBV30,CAWSDLLAGGYTF,TGTGCCTGGAGTGACCTACTCGCGGGTGGCTACACCTTC
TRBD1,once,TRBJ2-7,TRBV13,CASSPTRGRDYEQYF,TGTGCCAGCAGCCCCACCAGGGGGCGCGACTACGAGCAGTACTTC